This paragraph reports one TCR beta chain. The CDR3 runs 15 residues. Germline CDR1 and CDR2: SGHVS and FNYEAQ. J lost 5 bases, V lost 5 bases, and 10 bases had no gene match. The data belong to a study of blood T cell repertoires in COVID-19. Study-level background: T cells, B-cell-depleted T cells, or PBMCs supplied cDNA or gDNA.

Sequenced by immunoSEQ multiplex PCR; TCRdb stores in-frame clones only, minus some. The table shows approximately 45,000 clones, with around nine tenths occurring only once. The gene calls are TRBV7-6 and TRBJ2-7; 9 bases line up with TRBD1. The source of this sequence is a man aged 65 to 79 with acute or convalescent COVID-19. The material sequenced was peripheral blood. CDR3 amino acids: CASSPGQGFSDEQYF. The DNA for the CDR3 is TGTGCCAGCAGCCCGGGACAGGGATTTAGCGACGAGCAGTACTTC.